The clone carrying this T cell receptor beta chain was detected once. The data were produced by immunoSEQ multiplex PCR, yet TCRdb's version contains in-frame clones alone and is incomplete. The repertoire holds over 300,000 clones, with 65% to 90% as singletons. The data belong to a study of blood T cell repertoires in COVID-19. The CDR3 length is 13 residues. The source of this sequence is a woman aged 18 to 35 who had recovered from COVID-19. The J gene is TRBJ2-7, the V gene TRBV21-1; no check of the table's D call, TRBD2, against the DNA was made. TRBV21-1 is marked as a pseudogene. Source material: PBMCs or T cells enriched from blood (not recorded which). DNA for the CDR3: TGTGCCAGCAGCAATACTCGGAGCTACGAGCAGTACTTC. Its protein is CASSNTRSYEQYF.